This T cell receptor beta chain is from a study of spatial heterogeneity in lung cancer. At least ten counts were recorded for this clonotype. What it recognizes is unknown. Stated time point: sample taken at primary tumor resection. Trimming cost V 1 base and J 8 bases; bases outside gene matches: 2. There are 15 residues in the CDR3. The germline V gene encodes CDR1 SEHNR and CDR2 FQNEAQ (reference sequence). TCRdb called the 5' RACE reads again in MiXCR, with one record for every CDR3 protein. The sample lists 20,000 or so distinct CDR3 sequences; around 8.1% were seen once. Study results and limitations: Counts of expanded intratumoral alpha and beta TCRs tracked tumor mutation counts.

The source was lung tumor tissue, collected at surgery. This chain links TRBV7-9 with TRBJ1-6, with 10 positions matching TRBD1. This TCR derives from a male donor with early-stage non-small cell lung cancer. The CDR3 protein is CASSLGGTGDSPLHF. The CDR3 region has the DNA TGTGCCAGCAGCTTAGGAGGGACAGGGGATTCACCCCTCCACTTT.